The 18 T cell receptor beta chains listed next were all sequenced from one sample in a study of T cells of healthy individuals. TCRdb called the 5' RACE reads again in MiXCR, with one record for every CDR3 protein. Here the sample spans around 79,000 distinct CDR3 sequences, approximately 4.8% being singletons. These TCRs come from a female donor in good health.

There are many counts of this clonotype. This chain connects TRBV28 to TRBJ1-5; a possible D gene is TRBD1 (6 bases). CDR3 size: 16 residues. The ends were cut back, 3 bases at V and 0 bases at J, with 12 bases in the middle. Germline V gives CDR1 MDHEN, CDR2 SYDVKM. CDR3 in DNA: TGTGCCAGCAGTTTTTGGGAGGACAGTAGCAATCAGCCCCAGCATTTT. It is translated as CASSFWEDSSNQPQHF.

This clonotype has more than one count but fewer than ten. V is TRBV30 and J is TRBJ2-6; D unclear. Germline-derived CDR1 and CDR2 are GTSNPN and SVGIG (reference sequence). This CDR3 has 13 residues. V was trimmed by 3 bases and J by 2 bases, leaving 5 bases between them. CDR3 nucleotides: TGTGCCTGGAGGAGGACTGGGGCCAACGTCCTGACTTTC. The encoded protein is CAWRRTGANVLTF.

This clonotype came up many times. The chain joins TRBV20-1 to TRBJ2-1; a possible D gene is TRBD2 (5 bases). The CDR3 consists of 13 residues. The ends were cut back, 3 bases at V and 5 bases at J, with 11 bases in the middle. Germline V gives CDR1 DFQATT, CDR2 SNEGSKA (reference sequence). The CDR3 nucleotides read TGCAGTGCTAGCGATAGCGCAGACAATGAGCAGTTCTTC. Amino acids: CSASDSADNEQFF.

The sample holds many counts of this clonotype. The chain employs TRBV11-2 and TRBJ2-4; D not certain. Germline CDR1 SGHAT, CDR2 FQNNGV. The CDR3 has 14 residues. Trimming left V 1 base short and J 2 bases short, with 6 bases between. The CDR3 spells CASSLVASKNIQYF. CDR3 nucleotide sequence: TGTGCCAGCAGCTTAGTAGCATCCAAAAACATTCAGTACTTC.

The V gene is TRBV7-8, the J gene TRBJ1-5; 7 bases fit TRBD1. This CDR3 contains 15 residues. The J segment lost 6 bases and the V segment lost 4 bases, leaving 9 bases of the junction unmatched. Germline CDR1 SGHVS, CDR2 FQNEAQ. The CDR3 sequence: CASSSTGAVSQPQHF. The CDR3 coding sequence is TGTGCCAGCAGCTCCACAGGGGCGGTGAGTCAGCCCCAGCATTTT. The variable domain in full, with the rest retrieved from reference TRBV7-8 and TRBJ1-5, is GAGVSQSPRYKVAKRGQDVALRCDPISGHVSLFWYQQALGQGPEFLTYFQNEAQLDKSGLPSDRFFAERPEGSVSTLKIQRTQQEDSAVYLCASSSTGAVSQPQHFGDGTRLSIL.

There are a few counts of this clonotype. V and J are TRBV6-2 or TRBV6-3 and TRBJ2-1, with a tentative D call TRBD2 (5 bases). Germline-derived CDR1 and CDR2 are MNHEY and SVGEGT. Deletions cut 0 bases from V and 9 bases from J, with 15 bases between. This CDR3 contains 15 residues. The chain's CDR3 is CASSYSRTSRGEQFF. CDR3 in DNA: TGTGCCAGCAGTTACTCGCGGACTTCCCGAGGTGAGCAGTTCTTC.

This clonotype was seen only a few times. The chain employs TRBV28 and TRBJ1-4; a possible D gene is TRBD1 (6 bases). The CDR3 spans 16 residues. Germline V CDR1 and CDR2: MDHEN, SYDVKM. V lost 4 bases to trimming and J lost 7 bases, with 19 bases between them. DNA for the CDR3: TGTGCCAGCAGTTCGTTCATCAAGAAAGGGGGTGAAAAACTGTTTTTT. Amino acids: CASSSFIKKGGEKLFF.

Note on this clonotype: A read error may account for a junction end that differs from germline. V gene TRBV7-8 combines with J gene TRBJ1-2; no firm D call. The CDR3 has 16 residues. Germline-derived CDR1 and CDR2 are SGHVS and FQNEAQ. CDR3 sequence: CASSSSRVVGFSLKSF. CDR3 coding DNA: TGTGCCAGCAGCTCCAGTAGGGTAGTCGGATTCTCCCTTAAGTCCTTC. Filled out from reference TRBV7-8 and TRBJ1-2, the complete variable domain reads GAGVSQSPRYKVAKRGQDVALRCDPISGHVSLFWYQQALGQGPEFLTYFQNEAQLDKSGLPSDRFFAERPEGSVSTLKIQRTQQEDSAVYLCASSSSRVVGFSLKSFGSGTRLTVV.

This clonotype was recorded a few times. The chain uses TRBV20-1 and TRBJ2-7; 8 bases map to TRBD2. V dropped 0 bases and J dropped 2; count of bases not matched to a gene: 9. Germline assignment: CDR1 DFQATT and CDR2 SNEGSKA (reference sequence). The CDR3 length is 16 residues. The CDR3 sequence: CSARDQERESTYEQYF. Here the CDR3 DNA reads TGCAGTGCTAGAGATCAGGAGCGGGAGTCGACCTACGAGCAGTACTTC.

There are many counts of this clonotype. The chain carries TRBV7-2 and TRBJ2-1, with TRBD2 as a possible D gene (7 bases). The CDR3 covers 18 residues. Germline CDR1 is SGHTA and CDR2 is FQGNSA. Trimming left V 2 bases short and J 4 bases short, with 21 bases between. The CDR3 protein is CASSLSLVGGGHYNEQFF. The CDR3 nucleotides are TGTGCCAGCAGCTTATCCCTAGTAGGGGGGGGGCATTACAATGAGCAGTTCTTC.

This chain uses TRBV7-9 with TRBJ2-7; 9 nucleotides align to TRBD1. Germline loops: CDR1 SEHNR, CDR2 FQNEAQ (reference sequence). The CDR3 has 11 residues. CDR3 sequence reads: CASSPAPGQGV. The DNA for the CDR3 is TGTGCCAGCAGCCCGGCTCCGGGACAGGGTGTC.

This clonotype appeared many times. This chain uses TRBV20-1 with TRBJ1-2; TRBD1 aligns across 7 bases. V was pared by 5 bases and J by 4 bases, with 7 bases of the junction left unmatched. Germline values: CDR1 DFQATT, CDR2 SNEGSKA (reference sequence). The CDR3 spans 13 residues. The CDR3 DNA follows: TGCAGTGCTCCGGGGACAGCTATCTATGGCTACACCTTC. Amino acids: CSAPGTAIYGYTF.

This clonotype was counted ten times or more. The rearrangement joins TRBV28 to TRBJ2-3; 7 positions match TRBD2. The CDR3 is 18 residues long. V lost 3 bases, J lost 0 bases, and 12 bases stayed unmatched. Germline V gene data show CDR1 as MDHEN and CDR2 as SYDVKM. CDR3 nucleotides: TGTGCCAGCAGTTTCTCGCCGTCTAGCGGACTTAGCACAGATACGCAGTATTTT. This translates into CASSFSPSSGLSTDTQYF.

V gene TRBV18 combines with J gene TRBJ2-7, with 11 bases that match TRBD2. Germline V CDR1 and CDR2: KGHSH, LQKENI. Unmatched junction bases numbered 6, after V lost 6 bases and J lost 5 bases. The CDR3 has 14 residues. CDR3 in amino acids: CASSLTSGKDEQYF. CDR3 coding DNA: TGTGCCAGCTCCCTGACTAGCGGGAAGGACGAGCAGTACTTC.

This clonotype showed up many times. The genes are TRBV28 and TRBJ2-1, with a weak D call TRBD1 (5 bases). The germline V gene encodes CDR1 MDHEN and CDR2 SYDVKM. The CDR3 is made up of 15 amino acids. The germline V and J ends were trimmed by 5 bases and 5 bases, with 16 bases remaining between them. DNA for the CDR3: TGTGCCAGCAGTCAAACAGGAACCAACAACAATGAGCAGTTCTTC. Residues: CASSQTGTNNNEQFF.

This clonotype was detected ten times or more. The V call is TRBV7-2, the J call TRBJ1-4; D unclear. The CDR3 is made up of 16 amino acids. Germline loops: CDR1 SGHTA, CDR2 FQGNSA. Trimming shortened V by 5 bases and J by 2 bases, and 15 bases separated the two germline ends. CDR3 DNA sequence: TGTGCCAGCAGCCCCCAGGCGGGCAGCACTAATGAAAAACTGTTTTTT. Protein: CASSPQAGSTNEKLFF.

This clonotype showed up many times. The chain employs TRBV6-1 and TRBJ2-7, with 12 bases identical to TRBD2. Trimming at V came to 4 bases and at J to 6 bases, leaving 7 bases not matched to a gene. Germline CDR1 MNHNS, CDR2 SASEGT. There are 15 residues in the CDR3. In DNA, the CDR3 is TGTGCCAGCAGTGGAATGACTAGCGGGAGTTTCGAGCAGTACTTC. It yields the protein CASSGMTSGSFEQYF.

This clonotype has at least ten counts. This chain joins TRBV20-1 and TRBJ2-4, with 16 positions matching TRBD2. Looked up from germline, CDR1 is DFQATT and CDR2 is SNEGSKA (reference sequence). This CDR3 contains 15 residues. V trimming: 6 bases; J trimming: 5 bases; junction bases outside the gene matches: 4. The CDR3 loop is CSAGTSGRAENIQYF. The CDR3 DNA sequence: TGCAGTGCAGGGACTAGCGGGAGGGCCGAAAACATTCAGTACTTC.